The clone carrying this T cell receptor beta chain came up a few times. The target antigen is unknown. V was pared by 3 bases and J by 4 bases, with 7 bases of the junction left unmatched. The germline CDR1 and CDR2 sequences are SNHLY and FYNNEI. This CDR3 comprises 15 residues. Repertoires were generated with immunoSEQ multiplex PCR, while TCRdb's copy carries only in-frame clones and drops some. Of roughly 280,000 clones in the sample, around 85% were seen once. This entry is derived from a study of cytomegalovirus exposure and HLA in healthy donors. General study results and limits: According to a subsequent analysis, TCR clusters from the first cohort were inclined to appear together in the 120 validation repertoires.

This clonotype was obtained from a woman between 18 and 29 years old in good health and CMV-seronegative. V is TRBV2 and J is TRBJ1-1, with 8 nucleotides matching TRBD1. What was sequenced was PBMCs. Here the CDR3 reads CASSDDRGQSTEAFF. The CDR3 coding sequence is TGTGCCAGCAGTGACGACAGGGGACAGAGCACTGAAGCTTTCTTT.